This T cell receptor beta chain stems from a study of blood T cell repertoires in COVID-19. The overall study: T cells, B-cell-depleted T cells, or PBMCs supplied cDNA or gDNA.

In the authors' workflow: Nucleated cell number was recorded as an estimate derived from reference gene primer amplification. Sequencing was performed with immunoSEQ multiplex PCR; in TCRdb, only in-frame clones are kept and a portion is missing. V and J calls and clone size come straight from that table; D and trimming were deduced from the DNA. Of approximately 37,000 clones in the sample, approximately 89% were seen once. This clone has just a few counts. This CDR3 is built from 14 residues. The V and J ends lost 7 bases and 4 bases, in that order; junction bases with no gene match: 6. Germline CDR1 reads LNHDA; CDR2 reads SQIVND (reference sequence).

The source is a human donor in a cohort sampled during active COVID-19. The rearrangement joins TRBV19 to TRBJ1-1; the match to TRBD1 covers 10 bases. Sequencing used peripheral blood. CDR3 region: CASTDRGLGTEAFF. CDR3 nucleotides: TGTGCCAGTACCGACAGGGGGCTTGGCACTGAAGCTTTCTTT.